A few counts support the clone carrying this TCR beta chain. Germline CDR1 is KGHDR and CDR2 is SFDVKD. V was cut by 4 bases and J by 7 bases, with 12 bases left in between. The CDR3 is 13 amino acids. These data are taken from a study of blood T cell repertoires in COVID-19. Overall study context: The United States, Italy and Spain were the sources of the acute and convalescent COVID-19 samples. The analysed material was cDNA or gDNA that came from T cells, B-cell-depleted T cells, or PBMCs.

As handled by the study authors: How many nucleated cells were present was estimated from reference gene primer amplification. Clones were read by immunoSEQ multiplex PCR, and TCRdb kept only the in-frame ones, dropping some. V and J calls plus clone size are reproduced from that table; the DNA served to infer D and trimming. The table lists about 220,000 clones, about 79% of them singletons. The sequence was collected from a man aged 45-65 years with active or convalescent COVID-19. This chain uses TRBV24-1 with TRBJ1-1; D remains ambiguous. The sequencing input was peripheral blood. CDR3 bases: TGTGCCACCAGTGACCGACAACTTGGTGAAGCTTTCTTT. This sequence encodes CATSDRQLGEAFF.